Listed below are T cell receptor beta chains from one sample, sequenced in a study of regulatory T cells in long-lasting Graves disease. One entry per CDR3 protein results from TCRdb running MiXCR on the multiplex PCR reads. Among some 460,000 distinct CDR3 sequences listed, roughly 17% were seen once. A further study also used this sample, focusing on T cells in Graves' hyperthyroidism and ophthalmopathy.

The input for sequencing was peripheral blood mononuclear cells (PBMCs), taken at new diagnosis, from a patient treated with antithyroid drugs. The origin of the receptors is a man in his forties with Graves disease. The CDR3 runs from the conserved cysteine through the conserved F or W. The D gene is left open where the match is weak. Expanded clones are given a class, and other clones once, few, many or no size at all.

v_call,clone_size,j_call,d_call,cdr3_length,cdr3_aa,cdr3_nt
TRBV7-6,few,TRBJ2-7,TRBD2,16,CASSPVGTSGGYEQYF,TGTGCCAGCAGCCCGGTCGGGACTAGCGGGGGATACGAGCAGTACTTC
TRBV5-8,many,TRBJ2-1,TRBD2,19,CASSLVGLAGGTSYNEQFF,TGTGCCAGCAGCTTGGTGGGACTAGCGGGAGGGACCTCCTACAATGAGCAGTTCTTC
TRBV5-1,many,TRBJ2-1,-,13,CASSLLTSNEQFF,TGCGCCAGCAGCTTGCTAACCAGCAATGAGCAGTTCTTC
TRBV5-1,-,TRBJ1-1,TRBD1,14,CASSSRQGGTEAFF,TGCGCCAGCAGCTCACGACAGGGAGGGACTGAAGCTTTCTTT
TRBV28,many,TRBJ2-3,TRBD2,15,CASSLLAVGIYTQYF,TGTGCCAGCAGTTTACTAGCGGTGGGAATTTATACGCAGTATTTT
TRBV7-9,few,TRBJ1-2,-,15,CASGDRLNPNYGYTF,TGTGCCAGCGGAGACAGGTTAAACCCTAACTATGGCTACACCTTC
TRBV11-2,-,TRBJ1-2,-,13,CASSLIPNYGYTF,TGTGCCAGCAGCTTAATCCCTAACTATGGCTACACCTTC
TRBV18,many,TRBJ2-3,TRBD2,15,CASSEGLGLTDTQYF,TGTGCCAGCTCAGAGGGACTAGGGCTCACAGATACGCAGTATTTT
TRBV20-1,few,TRBJ2-7,-,13,CSASPGGGGSQYF,TGCAGTGCCTCCCCGGGTGGGGGGGGCAGCCAGTACTTC
TRBV27,few,TRBJ2-5,-,15,CASSLSKGVQETQYF,TGTGCCAGCAGTTTATCAAAAGGGGTTCAAGAGACCCAGTACTTC
TRBV18,many,TRBJ2-2,-,12,CASSPRQGELFF,TGTGCCAGCTCACCTAGGCAAGGGGAGCTGTTTTTT
TRBV5-1,few,TRBJ2-3,TRBD2,17,CASSQRRTSGDTDTQYF,TGCGCCAGCAGCCAACGCCGGACTAGCGGGGACACAGATACGCAGTATTTT
TRBV6-2/TRBV6-3,-,TRBJ1-6,-,14,CASSVAGKNSPLHF,TGTGCCAGCAGTGTGGCAGGGAAAAATTCACCCCTCCACTTT
TRBV19,once,TRBJ1-1,TRBD1,13,CASSFNGDREAFF,TGTGCCAGTAGTTTTAACGGGGACAGAGAAGCTTTCTTT
TRBV11-2,many,TRBJ2-1,TRBD2,14,CASSQRLADNEQFF,TGTGCCAGCAGCCAAAGGCTAGCGGACAATGAGCAGTTCTTC
TRBV19,-,TRBJ2-2,TRBD2,16,CASSLDGTSARKELFF,TGTGCCAGTAGTCTCGACGGGACTAGCGCCAGGAAGGAGCTGTTTTTT
TRBV7-8,many,TRBJ2-3,TRBD1,22,CASSFDPRDREKKRLSTDTQYF,TGTGCCAGCAGCTTCGACCCCCGGGACAGGGAAAAAAAACGGCTAAGCACAGATACGCAGTATTTT
TRBV6-1,-,TRBJ1-4,TRBD1,14,CASTQGATNEKLFF,TGTGCCAGCACACAGGGGGCAACTAATGAAAAACTGTTTTTT
TRBV28,many,TRBJ2-7,-,13,CASSRDTNYEQYF,TGTGCCAGCAGCCGGGACACTAACTACGAGCAGTACTTC
TRBV11-2,many,TRBJ2-1,TRBD2,16,CASTSRLGSGHNEQFF,TGTGCCAGCACCTCACGTCTGGGTAGCGGGCACAATGAGCAGTTCTTC
TRBV5-4,-,TRBJ2-3,TRBD2,17,CASSSPLAGGGTDTQYF,TGTGCCAGCAGCTCACCTCTAGCGGGAGGTGGCACAGATACGCAGTATTTT
TRBV5-8,-,TRBJ2-1,TRBD2,15,CASSLGGSVYNEQFF,TGTGCCAGCAGCTTGGGCGGGAGTGTCTACAATGAGCAGTTCTTC
TRBV10-3,-,TRBJ2-1,TRBD2,15,CAISVGTSRYNEQFF,TGTGCCATCAGTGTAGGGACTAGTAGGTACAATGAGCAGTTCTTC
TRBV27,few,TRBJ1-5,TRBD1,14,CASRPGQGQQPQHF,TGTGCCAGCCGACCGGGACAGGGGCAGCAGCCCCAGCATTTT